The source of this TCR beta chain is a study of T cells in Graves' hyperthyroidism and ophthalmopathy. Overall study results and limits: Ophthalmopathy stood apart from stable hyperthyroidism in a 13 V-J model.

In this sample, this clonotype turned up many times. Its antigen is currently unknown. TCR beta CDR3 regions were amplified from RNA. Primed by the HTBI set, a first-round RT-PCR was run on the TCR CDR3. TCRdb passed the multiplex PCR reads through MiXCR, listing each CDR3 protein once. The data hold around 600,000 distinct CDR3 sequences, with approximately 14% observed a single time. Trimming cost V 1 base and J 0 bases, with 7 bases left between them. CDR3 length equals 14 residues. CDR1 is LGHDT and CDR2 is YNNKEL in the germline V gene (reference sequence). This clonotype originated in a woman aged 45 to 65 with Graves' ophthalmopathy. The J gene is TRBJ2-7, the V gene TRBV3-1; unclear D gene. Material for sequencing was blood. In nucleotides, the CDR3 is TGTGCCAGCAGCCAAGGGGCAAACTCCTACGAGCAGTACTTC. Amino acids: CASSQGANSYEQYF.